This TCR beta chain was identified in a study of T cell responses to AZD1222 COVID-19 vaccine. Study results and caveats: Seropositive status at baseline applied to only a handful of AZD1222 recipients. It should be noted that donors were predominantly white British and more often female, and clonal diversity was possibly underestimated. Repertoires were obtained only post-peak T cell response. As reported, nearly half of all spike-specific TCRs target variant regions that are unmutated.

TCRdb's copy holds only in-frame clones and misses some; the assay was immunoSEQ multiplex PCR. The sample comprises around 210,000 clones, approximately 94% of which are singletons, and about 1.5% rests with the top ten. The CDR3 sequence is 15 residues long. J gave up 4 bases and V 0 bases, and 8 bases lay outside the gene matches. The germline V gene has CDR1 SQVTM and CDR2 ANQGSEA. To note about this clone: Its antigen is as yet unknown.

The TCR originated in an adult who received the MenACWY meningococcal vaccine as a control. The V call is TRBV29-1, the J call TRBJ2-7, with 8 positions matching TRBD2. The source was peripheral blood, collected 28 days after the second dose of the MenACWY control vaccine. The CDR3 DNA sequence: TGCAGCGTTGAAGACGGTAGCGGGATGACGTACGAGCAGTACTTC. Its protein is CSVEDGSGMTYEQYF.